The 28 T cell receptor beta chains below were found in one sample sequenced in a study of blood T cell repertoires in COVID-19. Libraries were prepared by immunoSEQ multiplex PCR; TCRdb keeps only in-frame clonotypes and omits some of them. The sample lists approximately 210,000 clones, about 92% occurring once. Sequenced input: peripheral blood. The receptor set was obtained from a man younger than 45 with acute or convalescent COVID-19.

This clone was detected a few times. This sequence joins TRBV11-2 and TRBJ1-3, with D perhaps TRBD1 (6 bases). Deletions cut 6 bases from V and 0 bases from J, with 12 bases between. The CDR3 loop spans 15 amino acids. CDR1 SGHAT and CDR2 FQNNGV come from the germline V gene. The CDR3 here is CASSTLQGSGNTIYF. Here the CDR3 DNA reads TGTGCCAGCAGTACCCTACAGGGCTCTGGAAACACCATATATTTT.

The CDR3 coding sequence is TGTGCCAGCATGAAAGGCGGGGGGCCCTACAATGAGCAGTTCTTC. Encoded protein: CASMKGGGPYNEQFF. The chain has TRBV7-3 and TRBJ2-1; 8 bases fit TRBD2. The CDR3 is 15 residues long. CDR1 and CDR2 (germline): SGHTA, FQGTGA. The V gene end was trimmed by 7 bases and the J gene end by 2 bases; junction bases not matched to a gene: 7. The complete variable domain, with remaining parts taken from reference TRBV7-3 and TRBJ2-1, reads GAGVSQTPSNKVTEKGKYVELRCDPISGHTALYWYRQSLGQGPEFLIYFQGTGAADDSGLPNDRFFAVRPEGSVSTLKIQRTERGDSAVYLCASMKGGGPYNEQFFGPGTRLTVL.

This sequence joins TRBV2 and TRBJ1-1; D is undetermined. Germline CDR1 is SNHLY and CDR2 is FYNNEI. V lost 5 bases to trimming and J lost 1 base, with 8 bases between them. This CDR3 region has 13 residues. The CDR3 region has the DNA TGTGCCAGCAGTTCACTCGAGAACACTGAAGCTTTCTTT. It translates to CASSSLENTEAFF.

The rearrangement joins TRBV28 to TRBJ2-1; TRBD2 matches at 10 bases. V was pared by 1 base and J by 9 bases, with 6 bases of the junction left unmatched. The length of the CDR3 is 15 residues. Germline V CDR1 and CDR2: MDHEN, SYDVKM. The chain's CDR3 is CASSLSPSGSREQFF. In DNA, the CDR3 is TGTGCCAGCAGTTTATCCCCTAGCGGGAGCCGTGAGCAGTTCTTC.

The chain couples TRBV18 to TRBJ2-7; 7 positions match TRBD1. The V segment lost 0 bases and the J segment 1 base; nucleotides outside the gene matches: 6. The CDR3 has 16 amino acids. Germline V gene sequence: CDR1 KGHSH, CDR2 LQKENI. In DNA, the CDR3 is TGTGCCAGCTCACCACCGACAGGGCGAGGGTCCTACGAGCAGTACTTC. Its protein is CASSPPTGRGSYEQYF.

This clone came up once. This chain joins TRBV19 and TRBJ1-5; weak D call: TRBD1 (5 bases). CDR3 size: 16 residues. V was cut by 5 bases and J by 7 bases, with 21 bases left in between. Germline values: CDR1 LNHDA, CDR2 SQIVND (reference sequence). The CDR3 protein is CASSLDAGTMGQPQHF. CDR3 sequence (DNA): TGTGCCAGTAGTTTGGATGCCGGGACTATGGGGCAGCCCCAGCATTTT.

The DNA for the CDR3 is TGTGCCACAGCCGGGACTAGCCACAATGAGCAGTTCTTC. Translation gives CATAGTSHNEQFF. The gene calls are TRBV24-1 and TRBJ2-1; 9 bases match TRBD2. The CDR3 contains 13 residues. The V and J ends lost 10 bases and 5 bases, in that order; junction bases with no gene match: 5. Germline CDR1 and CDR2: KGHDR and SFDVKD.

This rearrangement joins TRBV21-1 to TRBJ2-1; the table's D call, TRBD1, has no DNA check behind it. TRBV21-1 is designated a pseudogene. The length of the CDR3 is 15 residues. Here the CDR3 reads CASSTPDRDDNEQFF. CDR3 DNA sequence: TGTGCCAGCAGCACCCCGGACAGGGACGACAATGAGCAGTTCTTC.

The chain links TRBV5-1 to TRBJ2-3; TRBD2 matches 13 bases. Losses at the gene ends were 3 bases for V and 0 bases for J; bases not matched to a gene: 7. Germline assignment: CDR1 SGHRS and CDR2 YFSETQ. The CDR3 sequence is 18 residues long. This chain's CDR3 is CASSSGTSGDISTDTQYF. Here the CDR3 DNA reads TGCGCCAGCAGCTCCGGGACTAGCGGGGACATTAGCACAGATACGCAGTATTTT. Full variable domain (rest looked up from reference TRBV5-1 and TRBJ2-3): KAGVTQTPRYLIKTRGQQVTLSCSPISGHRSVSWYQQTPGQGLQFLFEYFSETQRNKGNFPGRFSGRQFSNSRSEMNVSTLELGDSALYLCASSSGTSGDISTDTQYFGPGTRLTVL.

The V call is TRBV30, the J call TRBJ2-5; a weak D match, TRBD2 (5 bases). Trimming took off 8 bases at V and 5 bases at J, with 15 bases between the two ends. From germline, CDR1 is GTSNPN and CDR2 SVGIG (reference sequence). CDR3 size: 12 residues. CDR3 sequence reads: CAGAGWRETQYF. DNA for the CDR3: TGTGCCGGAGCAGGTTGGAGGGAGACCCAGTACTTC. The full variable domain, with the rest looked up from reference TRBV30 and TRBJ2-5, is SQTIHQWPATLVQPVGSPLSLECTVEGTSNPNLYWYRQAAGRGLQLLFYSVGIGQISSEVPQNLSASRPQDRQFILSSKKLLLSDSGFYLCAGAGWRETQYFGPGTRLLVL.

This clone came up once. V usage is TRBV9 and J usage is TRBJ2-7; 10 positions agree with TRBD1. Germline-derived CDR1 and CDR2 are SGDLS and YYNGEE. After removal of 3 bases from V and 2 bases from J, the junction contained 5 bases not matched to a gene. There are 15 residues in the CDR3. CDR3 region: CASSGGQGLPYEQYF. In nucleotides, the CDR3 is TGTGCCAGCAGCGGGGGACAGGGGTTGCCCTACGAGCAGTACTTC. Together with reference TRBV9 and TRBJ2-7, the CDR3 gives the full variable domain: DSGVTQTPKHLITATGQRVTLRCSPRSGDLSVYWYQQSLDQGLQFLIQYYNGEERAKGNILERFSAQQFPDLHSELNLSSLELGDSALYFCASSGGQGLPYEQYFGPGTRLTVT.

The chain carries TRBV11-2 and TRBJ2-3; tentative D call: TRBD2 (6 bases). This CDR3 region has 18 residues. Trimming removed 2 bases at V and 0 bases at J, with 18 bases between. Germline V gene sequence: CDR1 SGHAT, CDR2 FQNNGV. The CDR3 DNA reads TGTGCCAGCAGCTTAAAGGCGTTCGGGAGCTCGAGCACAGATACGCAGTATTTT. Translated, it gives CASSLKAFGSSSTDTQYF.

The V gene is TRBV28, the J gene TRBJ2-5, with D unresolved. Germline-derived CDR1 and CDR2 are MDHEN and SYDVKM. Trimming removed 1 base from V and 0 bases from J, with 6 bases in between. The CDR3 spans 14 residues. CDR3 region: CASSLSGYQETQYF. The CDR3 coding sequence is TGTGCCAGCAGTTTATCCGGGTACCAAGAGACCCAGTACTTC.

J is TRBJ1-5 and V is TRBV6-1; 8 bases line up with TRBD1. CDR1 MNHNS and CDR2 SASEGT come from the germline V gene. The V segment lost 3 bases and the J segment 6 bases; nucleotides outside the gene matches: 4. The CDR3 is made up of 14 amino acids. The CDR3 region is CASSDQGASQPQHF. The CDR3 nucleotides read TGTGCCAGCAGTGATCAGGGGGCCAGTCAGCCCCAGCATTTT.

The V call is TRBV27, the J call TRBJ2-7; 8 nucleotides line up with TRBD2. The CDR3 extends over 13 amino acids. Germline assignment: CDR1 MNHEY and CDR2 SMNVEV (reference sequence). The ends lost 8 bases at V and 7 bases at J; junction bases unmatched: 10. The CDR3 DNA reads as TGTGCCAGCTTAGAAGCGGGAGCTGGGGAGCAGTACTTC. This codes for CASLEAGAGEQYF.

The chain combines TRBV12-3 or TRBV12-4 with TRBJ2-2, with D tentatively TRBD1 (5 bases). V shed 6 bases and J shed 5 bases, with 10 bases lying between them. The CDR3 extends over 13 amino acids. In DNA form, the CDR3 reads TGTGCCAGCAGATCCGACAGAACCGGGGAGCTGTTTTTT. It is translated as CASRSDRTGELFF.

The rearrangement joins TRBV5-1 to TRBJ2-1, with 10 bases matching TRBD1. Germline-derived CDR1 and CDR2 are SGHRS and YFSETQ. J was trimmed by 15 bases and V by 4 bases; bases with no gene match: 13. CDR3 length: 14 amino acids. The CDR3 nucleotides are TGCGCCAGCAGCCCGGGACAGGGGCAGATAGGGACGTTCTTC. Residues: CASSPGQGQIGTFF.

J is TRBJ1-3 and V is TRBV28; weak D call: TRBD1 (6 bases). Per the germline V gene, CDR1 is MDHEN and CDR2 is SYDVKM. The CDR3 runs 16 residues. Trimming took off 6 bases at V and 0 bases at J, with 15 bases between the two ends. CDR3 region: CASSLVGQLSGNTIYF. CDR3 nucleotide sequence: TGTGCCAGCAGCCTAGTTGGACAGCTCTCTGGAAACACCATATATTTT.

In its sample, this clone was seen once. The CDR3: CASGGEGEVAFF. CDR3 coding DNA: TGTGCCAGCGGGGGGGAAGGCGAGGTGGCTTTCTTT. The V gene is TRBV28, the J gene TRBJ1-1; tentatively, D is TRBD1 (5 bases). The CDR3 has 12 residues. Between the trimmed V and J ends, which lost 8 bases and 11 bases, there was a span of 18 bases. Germline V gene sequence: CDR1 MDHEN, CDR2 SYDVKM.

The chain is built from TRBV6-5 and TRBJ1-1, with D hard to call. V was shortened by 2 bases and J by 1 base, with 11 bases between the two germline ends. The V gene's germline CDR1 is MNHEY and CDR2 SVGAGI. The CDR3 runs 15 residues. This CDR3 reads CASSYGHSWNTEAFF. As DNA, the CDR3 is TGTGCCAGCAGTTACGGGCACAGTTGGAACACTGAAGCTTTCTTT.

The V call is TRBV11-2, the J call TRBJ2-3, with D unclear. CDR3 length: 14 amino acids. V shed 1 base and J shed 7 bases, with 12 bases lying between them. Per germline, CDR1 SGHAT and CDR2 FQNNGV. CDR3 loop: CASSLALQPNTQYF. For the CDR3, the DNA is TGTGCCAGCAGCTTAGCGCTACAGCCTAATACGCAGTATTTT. The full variable domain, in which reference TRBV11-2 and TRBJ2-3 provide the parts outside the CDR3, is EAGVAQSPRYKIIEKRQSVAFWCNPISGHATLYWYQQILGQGPKLLIQFQNNGVVDDSQLPKDRFSAERLKGVDSTLKIQPAKLEDSAVYLCASSLALQPNTQYFGPGTRLTVL.

The CDR3 bases are TGTGCCAGCAGCCGGGACAGGGGGCTCGAGCAGTACTTC. Protein: CASSRDRGLEQYF. V and J are TRBV5-4 and TRBJ2-7; TRBD1 aligns across 12 bases. After removal of 4 bases from V and 6 bases from J, the junction contained 2 bases not matched to a gene. There are 13 residues in the CDR3. Germline V gene lookup returns CDR1 SGHNT and CDR2 YYREEE (reference sequence).

CDR3 residues: CASSSIGGEQYF. The CDR3 DNA follows: TGTGCCAGCAGCTCGATCGGCGGAGAGCAGTACTTC. The chain couples TRBV11-2 to TRBJ2-7; D is ambiguous. There are 12 residues in the CDR3. The V end lost 4 bases, the J end lost 7 bases, and 11 bases lay between the germline ends. Germline V gene sequence: CDR1 SGHAT, CDR2 FQNNGV.

Written as DNA, the CDR3 is TGTGCCAGCTCACCGGGGAGCTCCTACGAGCAGTACTTC. Protein product: CASSPGSSYEQYF. The chain joins TRBV18 to TRBJ2-7, with a possible D match to TRBD2 (5 bases). This CDR3 is built from 13 residues. CDR1 and CDR2 (germline): KGHSH, LQKENI. Trimming took 3 bases from V and 0 from J, leaving 6 bases between them.

Note on this clone: The sample has other DNA sequences that encode this CDR3 too. The chain combines TRBV5-1 with TRBJ1-1; no clear D gene. CDR1 and CDR2 (germline): SGHRS, YFSETQ. CDR3 length: 14 residues. V lost 1 base and J lost 2, with 9 bases in between. The CDR3 reads CASSLLRGNTEAFF. In DNA form, the CDR3 reads TGCGCCAGCAGCTTGCTCCGGGGAAACACTGAAGCTTTCTTT.

V gene TRBV30 combines with J gene TRBJ1-2; D is uncertain. Trimming stripped 4 bases from V and 9 bases from J, with 12 bases between. Germline-derived CDR1 and CDR2 are GTSNPN and SVGIG (reference sequence). This CDR3 has 11 residues. The CDR3 DNA is TGTGCCTGGAAAACTGGGCGTAGCTACACCTTC. This codes for CAWKTGRSYTF.

The chain combines TRBV11-2 with TRBJ1-5; D might be TRBD1 (6 bases). There are 13 residues in the CDR3. Trimming cost V 4 bases and J 5 bases, with 9 bases left between them. CDR1 and CDR2 from the germline V gene are SGHAT and FQNNGV. The CDR3 reads CASSWGQDQPQHF. The CDR3 coding sequence is TGTGCCAGCAGCTGGGGACAAGATCAGCCCCAGCATTTT.

The rearrangement joins TRBV29-1 to TRBJ1-2, with D maybe TRBD1 (5 bases). The CDR3 covers 12 residues. Germline CDR1 is SQVTM and CDR2 is ANQGSEA. The V end lost 5 bases, the J end lost 7 bases, and 14 bases lay between the germline ends. The CDR3: CSVQDAGFGYTF. In DNA form, the CDR3 reads TGCAGCGTTCAGGACGCAGGGTTTGGCTACACCTTC.